The clone carrying this TCR beta chain appeared a few times. Antigen specificity is unknown. This entry is derived from a study of blood T cells in healthy people across ages. Total RNA amounts of at least 5.5 micrograms were extracted per sample. The CDR3 consists of 16 residues. Trimming removed 0 bases from V and 5 bases from J, with 16 bases in between. The germline V gene encodes CDR1 MGHRA and CDR2 YSYEKL. General study results and limits: Strong correlation was found linking TCR beta diversity to naive T cell percentage.

Next came a second PCR, run for roughly 6 to 11 cycles, which used a sample-barcoded 5' primer along with a J-beta primer mix. MiXCR was run by TCRdb on the 5' RACE reads, yielding one entry per CDR3 protein. The sample yields 1.5 million to 2 million distinct CDR3 sequences, 35% to 50% seen once. This sequence originates from a human donor in good health. The sequenced material came from blood. The chain employs TRBV4-1 and TRBJ2-5; TRBD2 is a possible D gene (6 bases). DNA for the CDR3: TGCGCCAGCAGCCAAGAAACAATAGGGACTTGGGAGACCCAGTACTTC. The encoded protein is CASSQETIGTWETQYF.